This T cell receptor beta chain was observed in a study of T cells in Graves' hyperthyroidism and ophthalmopathy. Reasons for excluding patients were uncontrolled infection, other autoimmune disease, pregnancy or lactation. Clinicians diagnosed patients from clinical symptoms, serum thyroxine and TRAb, thyroid ultrasound and orbital computed tomography. There are a few counts of this clonotype. V was pared by 5 bases and J by 2 bases, with 16 bases between. Germline CDR1 reads LNHDA; CDR2 reads SQIVND (reference sequence). CDR3 length: 15 amino acids. Authors of the study amplified TCR beta CDR3 regions from RNA transcripts. The study used the HTBI primer set for a first-round RT-PCR of the TCR CDR3. Each CDR3 protein gets one entry after TCRdb re-called the multiplex PCR reads with MiXCR. This table has nearly 600,000 distinct CDR3 sequences, 13% to 15% appearing once.

This sequence was found in a woman under 30 with Graves' ophthalmopathy. Sequenced sample: blood. The chain carries TRBV19 and TRBJ2-7, with D possibly matching TRBD1 (6 bases). The CDR3 bases are TGTGCCAGTAGTGTCCGGACAGACCTACCCTACGAGCAGTACTTC. Translating it yields CASSVRTDLPYEQYF.